What follows is one T cell receptor beta chain and its context. The data were obtained in a study of Ad26.COV2.S vaccination and SARS-CoV-2 variants. The V and J ends lost 3 bases and 0 bases respectively, with 13 bases between them. Germline values: CDR1 SGHRS, CDR2 YFSETQ. The CDR3 is 15 amino acids. Method: immunoSEQ multiplex PCR; TCRdb's copy keeps in-frame clones and lacks some. The repertoire holds roughly 510,000 clones, with roughly 85% as singletons. Treatment meaning: approximately 18 received Ad26.COV2.S at low or high dose, single or two shots; 5 received placebo; per-sample allocation not given. It was on day 63 after the first vaccine or placebo injection that samples were taken.

J is TRBJ2-7 and V is TRBV5-1; D possibly corresponds to TRBD2 (5 bases). The sequences come from peripheral blood, collected in a trial of Ad26.COV2.S vaccine versus placebo. The receptor comes from a person aged 18 to 65 who received the Ad26.COV2.S COVID-19 vaccine or a placebo. The CDR3 sequence: CASSWRAPPSYEQYF. CDR3 coding DNA: TGCGCCAGCAGCTGGCGGGCACCACCCTCCTACGAGCAGTACTTC.